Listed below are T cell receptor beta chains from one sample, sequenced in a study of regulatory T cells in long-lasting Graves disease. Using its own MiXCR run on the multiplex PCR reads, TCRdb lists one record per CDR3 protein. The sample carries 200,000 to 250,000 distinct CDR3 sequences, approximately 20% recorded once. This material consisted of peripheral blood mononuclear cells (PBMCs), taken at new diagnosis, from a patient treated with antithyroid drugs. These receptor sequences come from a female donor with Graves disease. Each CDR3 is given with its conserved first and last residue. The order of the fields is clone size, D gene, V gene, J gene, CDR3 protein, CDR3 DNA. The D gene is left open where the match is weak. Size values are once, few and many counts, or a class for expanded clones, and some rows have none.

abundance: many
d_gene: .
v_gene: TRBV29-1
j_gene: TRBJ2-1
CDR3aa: CSVEAGSYNEQFF
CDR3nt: TGCAGCGTTGAGGCGGGATCCTACAATGAGCAGTTCTTC

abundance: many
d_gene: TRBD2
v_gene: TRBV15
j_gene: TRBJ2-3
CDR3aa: CATSPGVGGRADTQYF
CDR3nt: TGTGCCACCAGCCCTGGAGTGGGAGGGCGTGCAGATACGCAGTATTTT

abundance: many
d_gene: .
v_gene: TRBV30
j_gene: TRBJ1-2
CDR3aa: CAWSEGFNYGYTF
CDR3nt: TGTGCCTGGAGTGAGGGATTTAACTATGGCTACACCTTC

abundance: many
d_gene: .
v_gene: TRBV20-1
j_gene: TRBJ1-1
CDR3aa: CSATPRGREYTEAFF
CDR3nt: TGCAGTGCGACCCCCAGGGGAAGGGAGTATACTGAAGCTTTCTTT

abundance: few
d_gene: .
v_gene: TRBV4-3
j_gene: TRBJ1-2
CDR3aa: CASSQDKVTNYGYTF
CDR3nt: TGCGCCAGCAGCCAAGATAAAGTTACTAACTATGGCTACACCTTC

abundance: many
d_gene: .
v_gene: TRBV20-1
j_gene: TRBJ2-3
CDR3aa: CSASRESTNTQYF
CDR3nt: TGCAGTGCTAGCAGGGAAAGCACAAATACGCAGTATTTT

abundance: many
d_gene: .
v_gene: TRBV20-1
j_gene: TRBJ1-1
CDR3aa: CSARRQVEAFF
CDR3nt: TGCAGTGCTAGGAGACAGGTTGAAGCTTTCTTT

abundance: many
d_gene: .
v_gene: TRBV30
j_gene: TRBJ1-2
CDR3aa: CAWSKGYYGYTF
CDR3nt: TGTGCCTGGAGTAAAGGGTACTATGGCTACACCTTC

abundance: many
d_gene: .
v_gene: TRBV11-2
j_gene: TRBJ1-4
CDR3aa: CASSLLAEQTNEKLFF
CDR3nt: TGTGCCAGCAGCTTACTAGCGGAGCAAACTAATGAAAAACTGTTTTTT

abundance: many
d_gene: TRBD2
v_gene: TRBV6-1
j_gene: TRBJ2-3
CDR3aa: CASSPPGLSTDTQYF
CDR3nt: TGTGCCAGCAGTCCACCGGGACTAAGCACAGATACGCAGTATTTT

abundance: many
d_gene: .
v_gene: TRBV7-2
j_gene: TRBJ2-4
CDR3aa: CASSLAIQGGRNIQYF
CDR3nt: TGTGCCAGCAGCTTAGCCATCCAGGGGGGGAGGAACATTCAGTACTTC

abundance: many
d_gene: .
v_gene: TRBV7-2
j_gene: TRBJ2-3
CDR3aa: CASSLVGTVDTQYF
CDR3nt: TGTGCCAGCAGCTTAGTCGGAACTGTAGATACGCAGTATTTT

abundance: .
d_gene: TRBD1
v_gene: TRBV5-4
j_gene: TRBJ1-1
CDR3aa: CASSRQGARDTEAFF
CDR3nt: TGTGCCAGCAGCCGACAGGGGGCAAGGGACACTGAAGCTTTCTTT

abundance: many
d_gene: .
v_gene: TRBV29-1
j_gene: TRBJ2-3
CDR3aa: CSVESQTDTQYF
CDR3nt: TGCAGCGTTGAATCCCAGACAGATACGCAGTATTTT

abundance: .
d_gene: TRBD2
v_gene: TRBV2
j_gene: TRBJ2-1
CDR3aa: CASTGGGSSYNEQFF
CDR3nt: TGTGCCAGCACTGGCGGGGGAAGCTCCTACAATGAGCAGTTCTTC

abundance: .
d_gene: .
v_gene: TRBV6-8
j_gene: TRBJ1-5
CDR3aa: CASSYPYEGTAQPQHF
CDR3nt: TGTGCCAGCAGTTACCCGTATGAGGGTACGGCTCAGCCCCAGCATTTT

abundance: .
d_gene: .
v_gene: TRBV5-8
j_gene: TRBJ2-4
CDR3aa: CASSFETRGNIQYF
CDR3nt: TGTGCCAGCAGCTTTGAAACGAGGGGGAACATTCAGTACTTC

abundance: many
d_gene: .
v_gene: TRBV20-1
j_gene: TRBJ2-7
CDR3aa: CSAAGFYEQYF
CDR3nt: TGCAGTGCCGCCGGCTTCTACGAGCAGTACTTC

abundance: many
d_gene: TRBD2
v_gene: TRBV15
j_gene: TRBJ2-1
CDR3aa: CATSRTTSGSNEQFF
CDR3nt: TGTGCCACCAGCAGAACCACTAGCGGGAGCAATGAGCAGTTCTTC

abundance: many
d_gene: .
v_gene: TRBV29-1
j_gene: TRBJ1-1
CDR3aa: CSATLNTEAFF
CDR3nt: TGCAGCGCTACCCTGAACACTGAAGCTTTCTTT

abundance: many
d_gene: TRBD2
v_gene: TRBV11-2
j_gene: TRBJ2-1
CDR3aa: CASSLRGSTYNEQFF
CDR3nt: TGTGCCAGCAGCTTACGCGGGAGTACCTACAATGAGCAGTTCTTC

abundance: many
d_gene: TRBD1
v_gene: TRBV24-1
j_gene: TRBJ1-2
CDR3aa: CATSGTGRGYTF
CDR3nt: TGTGCCACCAGTGGGACAGGCCGAGGCTACACCTTC

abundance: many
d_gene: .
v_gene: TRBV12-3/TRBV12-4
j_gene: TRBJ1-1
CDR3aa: CASSPRLGAEAFF
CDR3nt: TGTGCCAGCAGCCCGAGGCTGGGAGCTGAAGCTTTCTTT

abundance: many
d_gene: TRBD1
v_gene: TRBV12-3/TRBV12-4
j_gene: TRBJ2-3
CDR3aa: CASSMGATGGDTQYF
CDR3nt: TGTGCCAGCAGTATGGGGGCGACAGGGGGGGATACGCAGTATTTT

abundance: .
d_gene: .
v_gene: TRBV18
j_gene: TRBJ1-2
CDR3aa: CASSPARGLLYGYTF
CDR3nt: TGTGCCAGCTCACCGGCCAGGGGTCTTCTATATGGCTACACCTTC

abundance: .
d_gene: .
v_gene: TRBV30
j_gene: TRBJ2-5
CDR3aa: CAWSKGLETQYF
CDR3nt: TGTGCCTGGAGCAAGGGTCTCGAGACCCAGTACTTC

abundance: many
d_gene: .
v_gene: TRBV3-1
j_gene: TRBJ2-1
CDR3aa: CASSDVGEQFF
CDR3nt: TGTGCCAGCAGCGACGTGGGTGAGCAGTTCTTC

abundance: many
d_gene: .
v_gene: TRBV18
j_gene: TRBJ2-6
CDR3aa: CASSPLTNSGANVLTF
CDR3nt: TGTGCCAGCTCACCCTTAACTAACTCTGGGGCCAACGTCCTGACTTTC